The rows below give T cell receptor beta chains drawn from one sample of a study of patients and donors after allogeneic stem cell transplantation. TCRdb passed the RT-PCR reads through MiXCR, listing each CDR3 protein once. This table has about 2,600 distinct CDR3 sequences, about 3.7% appearing once. Material for sequencing was blood, either unsorted or a sorted T cell fraction (not recorded which). Receptors were obtained from a human donor who was either an allogeneic HSCT recipient or a stem cell or donor lymphocyte infusion donor (not recorded which). It is not recorded whose cells these are; they may come from a transplant donor. CDR3s include the opening cysteine and the closing phenylalanine or tryptophan. Each record gives: D gene, V gene, clone size, J gene, CDR3 DNA, CDR3 protein. The D gene is left open where the match is weak. A clone size is listed for some rows: how often the clone was seen (once, few, many), or a class if it is expanded.

d_gene: -; v_gene: TRBV11-2; abundance: many; j_gene: TRBJ1-1; CDR3nt: TGTGCCAGCAGCTTAGGGGGAATCATAATTGAAGCTTTCTTT; CDR3aa: CASSLGGIIIEAFF
d_gene: TRBD1; v_gene: TRBV5-5; abundance: large; j_gene: TRBJ1-2; CDR3nt: TGTGCCAGCAGCTCAACAGGGGAGTCGAACTATGGCTACACCTTC; CDR3aa: CASSSTGESNYGYTF
d_gene: -; v_gene: TRBV6-5; abundance: many; j_gene: TRBJ1-3; CDR3nt: TGTGCCAGCATAAGAACAGCCACGTCAAACACCATATATTTT; CDR3aa: CASIRTATSNTIYF
d_gene: -; v_gene: TRBV6-5; abundance: many; j_gene: TRBJ1-2; CDR3nt: TGTGCCAGCAGCAGGACTGGCCGGGGTGGCTACACCTTC; CDR3aa: CASSRTGRGGYTF
d_gene: -; v_gene: TRBV15; abundance: medium-sized; j_gene: TRBJ1-2; CDR3nt: TGTGCCACCAGCAGAGAGGGTCGTAGCTATGGCTACACCTTC; CDR3aa: CATSREGRSYGYTF
d_gene: -; v_gene: TRBV19; abundance: many; j_gene: TRBJ2-2; CDR3nt: TGTGCCAGTAGTTATAGGAACACCGGGGAGCTGTTTTTT; CDR3aa: CASSYRNTGELFF
d_gene: TRBD1; v_gene: TRBV9; abundance: medium-sized; j_gene: TRBJ1-1; CDR3nt: TGTGCCAGCGGACAGGGTTCGGGCACTGAAGCTTTCTTT; CDR3aa: CASGQGSGTEAFF
d_gene: -; v_gene: TRBV6-1; abundance: many; j_gene: TRBJ1-1; CDR3nt: TGTGCCAGCAGTGAAGCGGGGGTCGTGGCAGGATCGAGAGCTGAAGCTTTCTTT; CDR3aa: CASSEAGVVAGSRAEAFF
d_gene: TRBD2; v_gene: TRBV24-1; abundance: -; j_gene: TRBJ2-1; CDR3nt: TGTGCCACCAGTGATTTCCCTAGCGGGAATGGGGTGAATGAGCAGTTCTTC; CDR3aa: CATSDFPSGNGVNEQFF
d_gene: -; v_gene: TRBV20-1; abundance: many; j_gene: TRBJ1-2; CDR3nt: TGCAGTGCTGAAACAGGGATCTCTCGGTATGGCTACACCTTC; CDR3aa: CSAETGISRYGYTF
d_gene: -; v_gene: TRBV5-3; abundance: few; j_gene: TRBJ2-7; CDR3nt: TGTGCCAGCCGGGCGCGGGGCCCACCTCCCTACGAGCAGTACTTC; CDR3aa: CASRARGPPPYEQYF
d_gene: -; v_gene: TRBV7-9; abundance: -; j_gene: TRBJ2-7; CDR3nt: TGTGCCAGCAGCATATCCTACGAGCAGTACTTC; CDR3aa: CASSISYEQYF
d_gene: -; v_gene: TRBV20-1; abundance: many; j_gene: TRBJ1-2; CDR3nt: TGCAGTGCTAGTGTCCCCCCAGCTAACTATGGCTACACCTTC; CDR3aa: CSASVPPANYGYTF